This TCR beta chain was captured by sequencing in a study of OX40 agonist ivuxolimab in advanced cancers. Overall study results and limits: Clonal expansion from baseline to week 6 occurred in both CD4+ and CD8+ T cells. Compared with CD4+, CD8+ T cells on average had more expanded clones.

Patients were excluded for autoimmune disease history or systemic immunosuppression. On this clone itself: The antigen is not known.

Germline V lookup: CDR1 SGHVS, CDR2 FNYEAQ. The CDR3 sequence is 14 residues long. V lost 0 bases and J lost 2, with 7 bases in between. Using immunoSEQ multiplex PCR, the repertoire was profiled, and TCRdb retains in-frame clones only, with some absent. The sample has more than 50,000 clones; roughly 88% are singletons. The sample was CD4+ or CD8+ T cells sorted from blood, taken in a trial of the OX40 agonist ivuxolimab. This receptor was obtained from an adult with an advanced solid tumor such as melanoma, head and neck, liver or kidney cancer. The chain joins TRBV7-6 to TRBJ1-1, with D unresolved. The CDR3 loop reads CASSLAGKNTEAFF. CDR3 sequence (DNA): TGTGCCAGCAGCTTAGCGGGGAAAAACACTGAAGCTTTCTTT.